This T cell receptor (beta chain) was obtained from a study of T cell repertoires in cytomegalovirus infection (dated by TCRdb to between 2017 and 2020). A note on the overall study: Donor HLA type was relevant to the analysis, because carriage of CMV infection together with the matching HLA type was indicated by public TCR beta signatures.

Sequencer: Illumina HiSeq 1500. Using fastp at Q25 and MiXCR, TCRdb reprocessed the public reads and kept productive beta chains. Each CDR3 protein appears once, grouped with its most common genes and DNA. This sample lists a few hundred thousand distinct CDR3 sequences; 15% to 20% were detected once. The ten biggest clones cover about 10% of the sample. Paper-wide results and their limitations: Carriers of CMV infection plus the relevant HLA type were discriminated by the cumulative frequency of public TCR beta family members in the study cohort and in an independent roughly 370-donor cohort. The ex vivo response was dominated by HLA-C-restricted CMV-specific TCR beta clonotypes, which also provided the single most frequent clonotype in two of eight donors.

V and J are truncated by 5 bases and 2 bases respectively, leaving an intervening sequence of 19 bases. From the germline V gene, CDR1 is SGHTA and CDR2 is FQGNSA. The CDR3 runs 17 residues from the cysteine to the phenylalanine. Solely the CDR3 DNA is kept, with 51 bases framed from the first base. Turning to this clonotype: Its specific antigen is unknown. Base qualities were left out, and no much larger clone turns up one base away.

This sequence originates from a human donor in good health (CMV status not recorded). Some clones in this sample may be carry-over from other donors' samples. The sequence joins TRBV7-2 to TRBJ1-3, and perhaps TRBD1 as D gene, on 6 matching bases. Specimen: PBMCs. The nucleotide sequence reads TGTGCCAGCAGCCGCAACTGGGGGGCTCTGGCTGGAAACACCATATATTTT. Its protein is CASSRNWGALAGNTIYF.